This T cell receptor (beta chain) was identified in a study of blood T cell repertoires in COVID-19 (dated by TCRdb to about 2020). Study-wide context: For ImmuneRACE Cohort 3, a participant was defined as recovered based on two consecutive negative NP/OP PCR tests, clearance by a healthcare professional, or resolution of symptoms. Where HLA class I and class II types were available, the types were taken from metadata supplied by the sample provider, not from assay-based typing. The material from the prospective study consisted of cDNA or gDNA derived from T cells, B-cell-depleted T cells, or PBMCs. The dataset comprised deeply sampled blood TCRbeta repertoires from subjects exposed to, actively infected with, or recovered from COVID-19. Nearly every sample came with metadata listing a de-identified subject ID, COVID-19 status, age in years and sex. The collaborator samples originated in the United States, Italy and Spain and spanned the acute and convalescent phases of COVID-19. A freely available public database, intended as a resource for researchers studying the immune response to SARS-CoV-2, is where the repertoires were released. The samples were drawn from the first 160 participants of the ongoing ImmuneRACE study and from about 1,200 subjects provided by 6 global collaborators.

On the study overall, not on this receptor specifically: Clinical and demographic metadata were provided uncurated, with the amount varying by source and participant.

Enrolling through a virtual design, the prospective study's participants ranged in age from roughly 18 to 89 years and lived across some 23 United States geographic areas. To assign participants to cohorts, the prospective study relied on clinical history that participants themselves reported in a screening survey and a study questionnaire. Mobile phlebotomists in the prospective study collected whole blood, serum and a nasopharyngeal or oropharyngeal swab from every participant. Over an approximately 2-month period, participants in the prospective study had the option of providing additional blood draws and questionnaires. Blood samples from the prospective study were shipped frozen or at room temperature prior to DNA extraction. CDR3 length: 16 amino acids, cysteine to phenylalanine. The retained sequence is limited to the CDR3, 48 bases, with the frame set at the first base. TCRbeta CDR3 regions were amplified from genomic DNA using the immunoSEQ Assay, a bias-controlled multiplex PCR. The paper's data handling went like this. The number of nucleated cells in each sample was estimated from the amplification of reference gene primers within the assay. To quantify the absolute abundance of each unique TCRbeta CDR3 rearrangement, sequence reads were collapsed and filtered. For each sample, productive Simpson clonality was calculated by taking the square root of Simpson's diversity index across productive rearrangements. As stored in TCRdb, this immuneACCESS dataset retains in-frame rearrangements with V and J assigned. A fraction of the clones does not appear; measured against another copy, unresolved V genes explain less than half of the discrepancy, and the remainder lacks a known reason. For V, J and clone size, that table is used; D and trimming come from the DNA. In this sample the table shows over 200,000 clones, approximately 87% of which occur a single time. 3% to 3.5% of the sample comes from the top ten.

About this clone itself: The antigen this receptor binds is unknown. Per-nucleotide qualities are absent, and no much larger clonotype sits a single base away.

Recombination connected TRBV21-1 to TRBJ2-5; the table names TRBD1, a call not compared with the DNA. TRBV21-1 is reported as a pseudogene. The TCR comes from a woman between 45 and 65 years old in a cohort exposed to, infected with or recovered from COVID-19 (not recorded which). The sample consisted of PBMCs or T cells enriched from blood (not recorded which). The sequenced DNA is TGTGCCAGCAGCAAAGTGTCGACAGGTTGTTGGGAGACCCAGTACTTC. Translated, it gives CASSKVSTGCWETQYF.